Presented here are 14 T cell receptor beta chains from one specimen sequenced in a study of cytomegalovirus exposure and HLA in healthy donors. Primers for the PCR totalled 60 Vbeta and 13 Jbeta. Generated by immunoSEQ multiplex PCR, the TCRdb table keeps only in-frame clones and is missing some. The table shows about 160,000 clones, with roughly 88% occurring only once. The sequenced material came from PBMCs. The receptors derive from a boy under 10 years old in good health and CMV-seronegative.

The chain carries TRBV2 and TRBJ1-1; D is undetermined. With 4 bases removed from V and 0 bases from J, the gap between germline ends came to 12 bases. This CDR3 is 15 amino acids long. Germline values: CDR1 SNHLY, CDR2 FYNNEI. The CDR3, as DNA: TGTGCCAGCAGTGGAAGGGCGGGGTTGAACACTGAAGCTTTCTTT. It encodes CASSGRAGLNTEAFF. The full variable domain, completed using reference TRBV2 and TRBJ1-1, is EPEVTQTPSHQVTQMGQEVILRCVPISNHLYFYWYRQILGQKVEFLVSFYNNEISEKSEIFDDQFSVERPDGSNFTLKIRSTKLEDSAMYFCASSGRAGLNTEAFFGQGTRLTVV.

V is TRBV9 and J is TRBJ1-4, with 7 bases aligning to TRBD1. V shed 4 bases, J shed 2 bases, and the junction held 11 bases outside the gene matches. Germline assignment: CDR1 SGDLS and CDR2 YYNGEE. This CDR3 has 17 amino acids. CDR3 nucleotides: TGTGCCAGCAGCCGTGGGAGGCTGACAGGGACTAATGAAAAACTGTTTTTT. Protein product: CASSRGRLTGTNEKLFF.

The V call is TRBV19, the J call TRBJ2-1, with 10 bases lining up with TRBD1. J lost 3 bases, V lost 7 bases, and 12 bases had no gene match. CDR1 and CDR2 from the germline V gene are LNHDA and SQIVND (reference sequence). The CDR3 runs 17 residues. CDR3 nucleotides: TGTGCCAGTACCCATAGGCGGGGACAGGGGAACTACAATGAGCAGTTCTTC. It yields the protein CASTHRRGQGNYNEQFF.

CDR3 amino acids: CASSSGSDPGFDGYTF. DNA for the CDR3: TGTGCCAGCAGCTCTGGGAGCGACCCTGGCTTTGATGGCTACACCTTC. The chain has TRBV7-3 and TRBJ1-2; unclear D gene. The germline V gene has CDR1 SGHTA and CDR2 FQGTGA. The V end lost 4 bases, the J end lost 6 bases, and 21 bases lay between the germline ends. The CDR3 is 16 residues long. Supplemented by reference TRBV7-3 and TRBJ1-2, the full variable domain reads GAGVSQTPSNKVTEKGKYVELRCDPISGHTALYWYRQSLGQGPEFLIYFQGTGAADDSGLPNDRFFAVRPEGSVSTLKIQRTERGDSAVYLCASSSGSDPGFDGYTFGSGTRLTVV.

Regarding this clone: This CDR3 is also generated by other DNA sequences in the sample. The chain is built from TRBV6-5 and TRBJ1-2, with TRBD1 matching 7 bases. Losses at the gene ends were 6 bases for V and 3 bases for J; bases not matched to a gene: 4. This CDR3 has 13 residues. The germline V gene encodes CDR1 MNHEY and CDR2 SVGAGI. CDR3 amino acids: CASSPDRDYGYTF. CDR3 coding DNA: TGTGCCAGCAGCCCAGACAGGGACTATGGCTACACCTTC.

The V call is TRBV27, the J call TRBJ2-7; 8 bases agree with TRBD2. Per the germline V gene, CDR1 is MNHEY and CDR2 is SMNVEV (reference sequence). This CDR3 contains 14 residues. V dropped 6 bases and J dropped 6; count of bases not matched to a gene: 10. The CDR3 DNA reads as TGTGCCAGCAGGAAGGCGGGAGGCCCCACCGAGCAGTACTTC. Its translation: CASRKAGGPTEQYF.

This clone was recorded only once. This rearrangement joins TRBV5-1 to TRBJ2-1; 9 nucleotides line up with TRBD1. Losses at the gene ends were 0 bases for V and 7 bases for J; bases not matched to a gene: 8. The CDR3 has 16 residues. The germline V gene encodes CDR1 SGHRS and CDR2 YFSETQ. CDR3 nucleotides: TGCGCCAGCAGCTTGGTCCGGGACAGGGTGTGGAATGAGCAGTTCTTC. Protein product: CASSLVRDRVWNEQFF. The whole variable domain, remainder taken from reference TRBV5-1 and TRBJ2-1, is KAGVTQTPRYLIKTRGQQVTLSCSPISGHRSVSWYQQTPGQGLQFLFEYFSETQRNKGNFPGRFSGRQFSNSRSEMNVSTLELGDSALYLCASSLVRDRVWNEQFFGPGTRLTVL.

The chain couples TRBV6-1 to TRBJ1-1; the D gene is possibly TRBD1 (5 bases). The CDR3 is 14 amino acids. Germline CDR1 reads MNHNS; CDR2 reads SASEGT. The V end lost 3 bases, the J end lost 3 bases, and 11 bases lay between the germline ends. The CDR3 loop reads CASSDTQGYTEAFF. CDR3 coding DNA: TGTGCCAGCAGTGATACGCAGGGTTACACTGAAGCTTTCTTT.

This clone was found a few times. This chain's CDR3 is CASSLRDRGNTIYF. CDR3 nucleotide sequence: TGTGCCAGCAGCTTGAGGGACAGGGGAAACACCATATATTTT. The chain combines TRBV5-5 with TRBJ1-3; 8 positions match TRBD1. This CDR3 region has 14 residues. The J segment lost 4 bases and the V segment lost 1 base, leaving 1 base of the junction unmatched. Germline V gene data show CDR1 as SGHKS and CDR2 as YYEKEE (reference sequence).

In its sample, this clone was seen a few times. The CDR3 nucleotides read TGTGCCAGCAGCTTCAGGGGAGCTAACTATGGCTACACCTTC. Amino acid sequence: CASSFRGANYGYTF. V gene TRBV5-4 combines with J gene TRBJ1-2; perhaps TRBD1 as D (6 bases). The CDR3 runs 14 residues. CDR1 is SGHNT and CDR2 is YYREEE in the germline V gene (reference sequence). With 2 bases removed from V and 0 bases from J, the gap between germline ends came to 8 bases.

The chain uses TRBV5-4 and TRBJ2-7, with TRBD2 matching 10 bases. The germline CDR1 and CDR2 sequences are SGHNT and YYREEE (reference sequence). Trimming at V came to 1 base and at J to 5 bases, leaving 12 bases not matched to a gene. This CDR3 spans 17 amino acids. The CDR3 coding sequence is TGTGCCAGCAGCTTGTTCTCTAGCGGGAGTGTCGTGGACGAGCAGTACTTC. Translating gives CASSLFSSGSVVDEQYF.

The chain combines TRBV5-4 with TRBJ2-5; 8 bases are shared with TRBD2. Germline trimming cut 0 bases from V and 5 bases from J; bases unmatched to any gene: 9. CDR1 and CDR2 from the germline V gene are SGHNT and YYREEE (reference sequence). The CDR3 covers 16 residues. CDR3 loop: CASSLGRTSPGETQYF. As DNA, the CDR3 is TGTGCCAGCAGCTTGGGACGGACTAGCCCTGGGGAGACCCAGTACTTC.

This chain links TRBV6-1 with TRBJ1-2; 8 bases agree with TRBD1. The J segment lost 4 bases and the V segment lost 0 bases, leaving 4 bases of the junction unmatched. This CDR3 contains 15 residues. Germline CDR1 reads MNHNS; CDR2 reads SASEGT. The CDR3 region is CASSEAAGGAYGYTF. Written as DNA, the CDR3 is TGTGCCAGCAGTGAAGCTGCAGGGGGCGCCTATGGCTACACCTTC.

This chain links TRBV7-2 with TRBJ2-7, with 15 nucleotides matching TRBD2. Unmatched junction bases numbered 3, after V lost 4 bases and J lost 5 bases. The CDR3 has 15 residues. Germline V CDR1 and CDR2: SGHTA, FQGNSA. CDR3 bases: TGTGCCAGCAGCTCCCGGACTAGCGGGAGGGACGAGCAGTACTTC. Its protein is CASSSRTSGRDEQYF.